Listed here are 32 T cell receptor beta chains from one sample, sequenced in a study of cytomegalovirus exposure and HLA in healthy donors. Measured with immunoSEQ multiplex PCR; TCRdb has only the in-frame clones, and not every one. The sample yields 200,000 or so clones, approximately 80% seen once. Sample: PBMCs. Receptors were obtained from a woman aged 25-40 years in good health and CMV-seropositive.

The chain combines TRBV5-1 with TRBJ2-1, with TRBD1 matching over 10 bases. Looked up from germline, CDR1 is SGHRS and CDR2 is YFSETQ. V lost 0 bases, J lost 12 bases, and 6 bases stayed unmatched. CDR3 size: 14 residues. CDR3 protein: CASSLDVGQGSQFF. CDR3 nucleotides: TGCGCCAGCAGCTTGGATGTGGGACAGGGGTCGCAGTTCTTC.

CDR3 sequence (DNA): TGTGCCAGCAGCCAAGTTAGGACTAGCGGAGGGACTCCTGACGAGCAGTACTTC. Translated, it gives CASSQVRTSGGTPDEQYF. V is TRBV4-2 and J is TRBJ2-7, with 10 bases lining up with TRBD2. The CDR3 is 18 amino acids. Unmatched junction bases numbered 14, after V lost 1 base and J lost 5 bases. Germline-derived CDR1 and CDR2 are LGHNA and YNFKEQ.

The V and J genes are TRBV5-1 and TRBJ1-2, with 9 bases matching TRBD1. Germline assignment: CDR1 SGHRS and CDR2 YFSETQ. J gave up 7 bases and V 3 bases, and 7 bases lay outside the gene matches. The CDR3 is made up of 14 amino acids. The DNA of the CDR3 is TGCGCCAGCAGCTCTCCGGGACAGGGTAGTGGCTACACCTTC. Translating it yields CASSSPGQGSGYTF.

The chain joins TRBV19 to TRBJ2-5; no definite D call. V gave up 4 bases and J gave up 2 bases, with 5 bases separating them. Germline CDR1 LNHDA, CDR2 SQIVND (reference sequence). The CDR3 sequence is 12 residues long. The CDR3 DNA reads TGTGCCAGTAGTAGCCAGCAAGAGACCCAGTACTTC. Amino acids: CASSSQQETQYF.

The CDR3 region has the DNA TGCGCCAGCAGCCAAGGAGGACAGTCCTACGAGCAGTACTTC. It is translated as CASSQGGQSYEQYF. The chain has TRBV4-1 and TRBJ2-7; a possible D gene is TRBD1 (6 bases). Looked up from germline, CDR1 is MGHRA and CDR2 is YSYEKL. V gave up 1 base and J gave up 1 base, with 8 bases separating them. The CDR3 totals 14 residues.

The chain joins TRBV28 to TRBJ1-5; D may be TRBD1 (5 bases). The ends were cut back, 10 bases at V and 6 bases at J, with 16 bases in the middle. The CDR3 contains 13 residues. The germline V gene encodes CDR1 MDHEN and CDR2 SYDVKM. CDR3 DNA: TGTGCCATTAGTGTTGGGGGGACTCAGCCCCAGCATTTT. Translating gives CAISVGGTQPQHF.

The chain uses TRBV7-6 and TRBJ2-2; D possibly corresponds to TRBD2 (5 bases). Germline V CDR1 and CDR2: SGHVS, FNYEAQ. V shed 8 bases and J shed 2 bases, with 18 bases lying between them. The length of the CDR3 is 16 residues. CDR3 nucleotide sequence: TGTGCCAGCTCCCCGAGAGGAGGCTCCAACACCGGGGAGCTGTTTTTT. Amino acids: CASSPRGGSNTGELFF.

The CDR3 region is CASSLTGENSNTEAFF. The CDR3 nucleotides read TGCGCCAGCAGCTTGACTGGAGAGAATTCGAACACTGAAGCTTTCTTT. The rearrangement uses TRBV5-1 and TRBJ1-1; D not certain. V lost 1 base, J lost 1 base, and 14 bases lay in between. The germline CDR1 and CDR2 sequences are SGHRS and YFSETQ. This CDR3 spans 16 amino acids.

The rearrangement joins TRBV7-8 to TRBJ2-7; 7 bases line up with TRBD2. Germline CDR1 is SGHVS and CDR2 is FQNEAQ. This CDR3 spans 15 amino acids. J was trimmed by 7 bases and V by 5 bases; bases with no gene match: 14. The CDR3 here is CASSGTGTNGGEQYF. As DNA, the CDR3 is TGTGCCAGCAGCGGAACCGGGACTAACGGCGGAGAGCAGTACTTC.

In the case of this clone: The same CDR3 can be traced to other DNA sequences in this sample. The chain carries TRBV9 and TRBJ2-1; maybe TRBD2 (5 bases). This CDR3 region has 15 residues. Germline-derived CDR1 and CDR2 are SGDLS and YYNGEE. The germline V and J ends were trimmed by 0 bases and 4 bases, with 11 bases remaining between them. The CDR3 loop reads CASSVGLASYNEQFF. The CDR3 DNA reads as TGTGCCAGCAGCGTAGGGCTAGCTTCGTACAATGAGCAGTTCTTC.

The chain carries TRBV6-1 and TRBJ1-2; D perhaps matches TRBD1 (6 bases). In germline, CDR1 is MNHNS, CDR2 SASEGT. Trimming took 7 bases from V and 4 from J, leaving 16 bases between them. The CDR3 extends over 14 amino acids. The DNA of the CDR3 is TGTGCCAGCACCGGGGACATCGGCATCTATGGCTACACCTTC. Translated, it gives CASTGDIGIYGYTF.

The CDR3 reads CASSRDYTDTQYF. The CDR3 coding sequence is TGTGCCAGCAGCCGAGACTACACAGATACGCAGTATTTT. The chain is built from TRBV14 and TRBJ2-3; maybe TRBD2 (5 bases). CDR3 length: 13 residues. CDR1 SGHDN and CDR2 FVKESK come from the germline V gene. Trimming stripped 4 bases from V and 2 bases from J, with 7 bases between.

The chain recombines TRBV27 with TRBJ2-7, with 11 bases that match TRBD1. Trimming at V came to 3 bases and at J to 2 bases, leaving 12 bases not matched to a gene. The CDR3 is 18 residues long. Germline loops: CDR1 MNHEY, CDR2 SMNVEV (reference sequence). In DNA form, the CDR3 reads TGTGCCAGCAGTTTTTGGGCTTCCGGGACAGGGGGTCCCTACGAGCAGTACTTC. The encoded protein is CASSFWASGTGGPYEQYF.

This clone was observed a few times. The chain has TRBV29-1 and TRBJ1-5; TRBD1 agrees at 10 bases. This CDR3 has 13 amino acids. The trim removed 6 bases at V and 6 bases at J, leaving 5 bases unmatched. Germline V lookup: CDR1 SQVTM, CDR2 ANQGSEA. In nucleotides, the CDR3 is TGCAGCGTGCGGACAGGGGGTAGTCAGCCCCAGCATTTT. Translated: CSVRTGGSQPQHF.

The CDR3 protein is CASSLDSHTEAFF. CDR3 bases: TGTGCCAGCAGCTTGGACAGTCACACTGAAGCTTTCTTT. The chain recombines TRBV28 with TRBJ1-1, with D perhaps TRBD1 (6 bases). In germline, CDR1 is MDHEN, CDR2 SYDVKM. This CDR3 has 13 amino acids. Trimming left V 6 bases short and J 3 bases short, with 11 bases between. Variable domain in full (rest from reference TRBV28 and TRBJ1-1): DVKVTQSSRYLVKRTGEKVFLECVQDMDHENMFWYRQDPGLGLRLIYFSYDVKMKEKGDIPEGYSVSREKKERFSLILESASTNQTSMYLCASSLDSHTEAFFGQGTRLTVV.

The chain's CDR3 is CASSVGGLDTGELFF. CDR3 bases: TGTGCCAGCAGTGTCGGTGGTCTAGACACCGGGGAGCTGTTTTTT. The chain recombines TRBV28 with TRBJ2-2; D gene unclear. Germline V gene sequence: CDR1 MDHEN, CDR2 SYDVKM. This CDR3 is built from 15 residues. Trimming removed 5 bases from V and 3 bases from J, with 13 bases in between.

This clone was seen a single time. V and J are TRBV2 and TRBJ2-4; tentative D call: TRBD2 (6 bases). Germline V CDR1 and CDR2: SNHLY, FYNNEI. Deletions cut 4 bases from V and 5 bases from J, with 18 bases between. The CDR3 spans 16 residues. The CDR3 nucleotides are TGTGCCAGCAGTGGGAGTCCCGCGGGGCTTGAAAACATTCAGTACTTC. As protein: CASSGSPAGLENIQYF.

The chain has TRBV7-9 and TRBJ2-1; tentatively, D is TRBD1 (5 bases). CDR1 and CDR2 (germline): SEHNR, FQNEAQ (reference sequence). V lost 10 bases and J 7 bases, leaving 20 bases between the germline ends. CDR3 length: 14 amino acids. CDR3 DNA sequence: TGTGCCACTTCAGGGAACTCCTTAGGGAATGAGCAGTTCTTC. Amino acids: CATSGNSLGNEQFF.

The chain carries TRBV5-5 and TRBJ2-3; no clear D gene. V lost 5 bases and J 5 bases, leaving 21 bases between the germline ends. This CDR3 has 16 residues. Germline V gene lookup returns CDR1 SGHKS and CDR2 YYEKEE (reference sequence). CDR3 coding DNA: TGTGCCAGCAGGCGTGCGAATTACAGCCTGAGAGATACGCAGTATTTT. Its translation is CASRRANYSLRDTQYF.

CDR3 DNA sequence: TGTGCCAGCAGCGTAACTGATGGCAGGCCATATCTATTCGAAGCTTTCTTT. This gives the protein CASSVTDGRPYLFEAFF. This chain uses TRBV9 with TRBJ1-1; D is unclear. Trimming cost V 1 base and J 8 bases, with 24 bases left between them. Germline CDR1 reads SGDLS; CDR2 reads YYNGEE. The CDR3 has 17 residues. Based on the CDR3 plus reference TRBV9 and TRBJ1-1, the full variable domain is DSGVTQTPKHLITATGQRVTLRCSPRSGDLSVYWYQQSLDQGLQFLIQYYNGEERAKGNILERFSAQQFPDLHSELNLSSLELGDSALYFCASSVTDGRPYLFEAFFGQGTRLTVV.

The CDR3 region is CASSVGAHQETQYF. The CDR3 DNA is TGTGCCAGCAGCGTAGGAGCGCACCAAGAGACCCAGTACTTC. The genes are TRBV9 and TRBJ2-5; D uncertain. V was pared by 0 bases and J by 0 bases, with 6 bases between. Germline V lookup: CDR1 SGDLS, CDR2 YYNGEE. This CDR3 spans 14 amino acids.

The chain uses TRBV11-3 and TRBJ2-3, with D tentatively TRBD2 (5 bases). Trimming cost V 1 base and J 2 bases, with 13 bases left between them. CDR1 is SGHNT and CDR2 is YENEEA in the germline V gene. CDR3 length: 16 residues. The CDR3 sequence: CASSLGLRGYTDTQYF. DNA of the CDR3: TGTGCCAGCAGCTTAGGTCTCCGGGGATACACAGATACGCAGTATTTT.

V is TRBV9 and J is TRBJ2-1, with 8 bases aligning to TRBD2. The trim removed 3 bases at V and 0 bases at J, leaving 2 bases unmatched. The CDR3 is made up of 15 amino acids. Germline assignment: CDR1 SGDLS and CDR2 YYNGEE. The CDR3 loop is CASSEAGGSYNEQFF. CDR3 DNA sequence: TGTGCCAGCAGCGAGGCGGGGGGCTCCTACAATGAGCAGTTCTTC.

The rearrangement joins TRBV7-9 to TRBJ1-1, with D possibly TRBD1 on 5 matching bases. This CDR3 comprises 14 residues. Trimming left V 4 bases short and J 1 base short, with 10 bases between. Germline V gives CDR1 SEHNR, CDR2 FQNEAQ (reference sequence). CDR3 sequence: CASSWEGANTEAFF. The DNA for the CDR3 is TGTGCCAGCAGCTGGGAAGGGGCGAACACTGAAGCTTTCTTT.

This sequence joins TRBV5-1 and TRBJ2-1, with TRBD2 matching 8 bases. Losses at the gene ends were 1 base for V and 3 bases for J; bases not matched to a gene: 3. Germline V gives CDR1 SGHRS, CDR2 YFSETQ. The CDR3 runs to 15 residues. This CDR3 is CASSLTGGFYNEQFF. Written as DNA, the CDR3 is TGCGCCAGCAGCTTGACGGGGGGGTTCTACAATGAGCAGTTCTTC.

The V call is TRBV6-1, the J call TRBJ2-5; D uncertain. The germline V gene encodes CDR1 MNHNS and CDR2 SASEGT. Trimming stripped 8 bases from V and 2 bases from J, with 15 bases between. The CDR3 is made up of 14 amino acids. CDR3 nucleotide sequence: TGTGCCAGCCAGGCTGTTTCAGTACAAGAGACCCAGTACTTC. Amino acid sequence: CASQAVSVQETQYF.

This chain links TRBV19 with TRBJ2-5, with D possibly TRBD2 on 6 matching bases. Germline V lookup: CDR1 LNHDA, CDR2 SQIVND (reference sequence). The V and J ends lost 3 bases and 5 bases respectively, with 19 bases between them. This CDR3 comprises 16 residues. The DNA for the CDR3 is TGTGCCAGTAGTATCAATCGGGGGTCCCGTGCGGAGACCCAGTACTTC. Translated, it gives CASSINRGSRAETQYF.

The chain combines TRBV7-9 with TRBJ2-7, with D perhaps matching TRBD2 (5 bases). V lost 1 base and J 1 base, leaving 11 bases between the germline ends. The CDR3 has 15 residues. CDR1 and CDR2 from the germline V gene are SEHNR and FQNEAQ (reference sequence). DNA for the CDR3: TGTGCCAGCAGCTTAGTAGCGACACCATCCTACGAGCAGTACTTC. This translates into CASSLVATPSYEQYF.

The chain carries TRBV29-1 and TRBJ1-2, with TRBD1 identical over 7 bases. CDR1 is SQVTM, CDR2 ANQGSEA, per germline. V lost 3 bases and J lost 4; bases outside the gene matches: 8. The CDR3 has 14 amino acids. This CDR3 is CSVEEQTGSYGYTF. CDR3 nucleotides: TGCAGCGTTGAGGAACAGACAGGGAGCTATGGCTACACCTTC.

The V and J genes are TRBV7-9 and TRBJ2-7; 11 bases are a match to TRBD1. Germline CDR1 is SEHNR and CDR2 is FQNEAQ (reference sequence). The CDR3 loop spans 15 amino acids. The ends lost 1 base at V and 1 base at J; junction bases unmatched: 0. The CDR3 DNA reads TGTGCCAGCAGCTTAGGGGACAGGGGGTCCTACGAGCAGTACTTC. It translates to CASSLGDRGSYEQYF.

The chain carries TRBV28 and TRBJ2-1; 11 bases map to TRBD2. The germline V gene encodes CDR1 MDHEN and CDR2 SYDVKM. CDR3 length: 17 residues. V lost 8 bases, J lost 4 bases, and 13 bases stayed unmatched. The CDR3 nucleotides are TGTGCCAGCTACACCCGGACGGGGACTAGCGGATACAATGAGCAGTTCTTC. This encodes CASYTRTGTSGYNEQFF.

V and J are TRBV6-5 and TRBJ2-7, with D perhaps matching TRBD1 (6 bases). The CDR3 loop spans 13 amino acids. Per germline, CDR1 MNHEY and CDR2 SVGAGI. V was pared by 6 bases and J by 2 bases, with 11 bases between. DNA for the CDR3: TGTGCCAGCAGCCGGACAGACACCTACGAGCAGTACTTC. It yields the protein CASSRTDTYEQYF.